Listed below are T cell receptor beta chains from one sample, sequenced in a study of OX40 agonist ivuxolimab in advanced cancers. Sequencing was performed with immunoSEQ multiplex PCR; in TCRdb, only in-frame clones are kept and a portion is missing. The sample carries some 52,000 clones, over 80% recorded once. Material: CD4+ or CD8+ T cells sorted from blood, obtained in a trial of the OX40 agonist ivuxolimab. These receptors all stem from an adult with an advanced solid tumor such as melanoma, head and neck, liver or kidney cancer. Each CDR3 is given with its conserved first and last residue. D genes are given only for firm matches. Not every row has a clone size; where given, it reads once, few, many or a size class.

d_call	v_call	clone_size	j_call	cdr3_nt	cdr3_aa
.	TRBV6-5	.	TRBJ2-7	TGTGCCAGCAGTTACTCGGGGGTTAGCACCTACGAGCAGTACTTC	CASSYSGVSTYEQYF
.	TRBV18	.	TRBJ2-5	TGTGCCAGCTCACCTCCCTCGGAAGAGACCCAGTACTTC	CASSPPSEETQYF
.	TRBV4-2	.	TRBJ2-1	TGTGCCAGCAGCCAAGGTTCAGGGAGCAATGAGCAGTTCTTC	CASSQGSGSNEQFF
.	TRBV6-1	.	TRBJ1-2	TGTGCCAGCAGCGCCACAGGAGCCAACTATGGCTACACCTTC	CASSATGANYGYTF
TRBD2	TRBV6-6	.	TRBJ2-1	TGTGCCAGCAGTTACAGACGGGGGGGCAGGAATGAGCAGTTCTTC	CASSYRRGGRNEQFF
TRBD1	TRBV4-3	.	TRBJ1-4	TGCGCCAGCAGCCAAGGACAGGGGAATGAAAAACTGTTTTTT	CASSQGQGNEKLFF
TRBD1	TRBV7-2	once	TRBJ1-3	TGTGCCAGCAGCTTAGTGTCGACAGGGGGTCAAGGCTCTGGAAACACCATATATTTT	CASSLVSTGGQGSGNTIYF
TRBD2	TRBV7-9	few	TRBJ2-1	TGTGCCAGCAGCTTCACACTAGCGGGAGTCAACAATGAGCAGTTCTTC	CASSFTLAGVNNEQFF
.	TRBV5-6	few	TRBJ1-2	TGTGCCAGCGGCCCCGCGGGGGCGCGGGGCTACACCTTC	CASGPAGARGYTF
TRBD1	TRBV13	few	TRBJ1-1	TGTGCCAGCAGACATTCAGGGGGCCAAGCGCCTTTCTTT	CASRHSGGQAPFF
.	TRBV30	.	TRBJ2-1	TGTGCCTGCAACAATGAGCAGTTCTTC	CACNNEQFF
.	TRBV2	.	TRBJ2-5	TGTGCCAGCAGTGAGGTCTGGGCTAACCAAGAGACCCAGTACTTC	CASSEVWANQETQYF
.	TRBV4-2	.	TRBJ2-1	TGTGCCAGCAGCCAAGAAGGGTCGAATGAGCAGTTCTTC	CASSQEGSNEQFF
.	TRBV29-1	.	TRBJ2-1	TGCAGCGTAACCCCCGGGACCTTAAATGAGCAGTTCTTC	CSVTPGTLNEQFF
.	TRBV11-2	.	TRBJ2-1	TGTGCCAGCAACCACTTTAGCGGCAGCTCCTACAATGAGCAGTTCTTC	CASNHFSGSSYNEQFF
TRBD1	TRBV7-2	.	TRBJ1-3	TGTGCCAGCAGCCACCTGGACAGGGCCTACACCGAAGGAAACACCATATATTTT	CASSHLDRAYTEGNTIYF
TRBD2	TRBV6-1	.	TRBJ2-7	TGTGCCAGCAGTGAGGTTCATAGCGGGACCCTTTACGTCGAGCAGTACTTC	CASSEVHSGTLYVEQYF
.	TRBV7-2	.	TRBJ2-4	TGTGCCAGCAGCCTCTATGGGGGGCCACAAAACATTCAGTACTTC	CASSLYGGPQNIQYF
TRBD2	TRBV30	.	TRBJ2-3	TGTGCCTTTGCTAGCGGTGGGTCTTTGACTACGCAGTATTTT	CAFASGGSLTTQYF
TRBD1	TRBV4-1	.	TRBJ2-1	TGCGCCAGCAGCCAAGACCCCGGACAGGCCATAAAGCAGTTCTTC	CASSQDPGQAIKQFF
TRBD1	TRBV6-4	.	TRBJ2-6	TGTGCCAGCAGTGCCCGACAGGGCTCTGGGGCCAACGTCCTGACTTTC	CASSARQGSGANVLTF
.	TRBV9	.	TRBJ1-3	TGTGCCAGCAGCGAGTGGTCCGGAAACACCATATATTTT	CASSEWSGNTIYF
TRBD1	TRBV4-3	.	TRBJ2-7	TGCGCCAGCAGCCAGGGGGACAGGGCTTCCTCCTACGAGCAGTACTTC	CASSQGDRASSYEQYF
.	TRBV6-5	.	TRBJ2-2	TGTGCCAGCACCAGGGGAGGGGAGCTGTTTTTT	CASTRGGELFF
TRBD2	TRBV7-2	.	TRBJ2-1	TGTGCCAGCAGTTACCCACTAGCGGGAGGGCACTCCTACAATGAGCAGTTCTTC	CASSYPLAGGHSYNEQFF
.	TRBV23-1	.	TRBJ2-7	TGCGCCAGCAGTCAATCTCCCCAGGGACTTGTCTACGAGCAGTACTTC	CASSQSPQGLVYEQYF
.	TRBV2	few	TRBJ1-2	TGTGCCAGCAGTGTAGCCCTCGATTATGGCTACACCTTC	CASSVALDYGYTF
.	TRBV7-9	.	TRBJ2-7	TGTGCCAGCAGCTTAGATCCGGGGGCCTACGAGCAGTACTTC	CASSLDPGAYEQYF
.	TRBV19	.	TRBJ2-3	TGTGCCAGTAGTATCGGGGCCGGTAGGAGCACAGATACGCAGTATTTT	CASSIGAGRSTDTQYF
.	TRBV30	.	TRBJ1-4	TGTGCCTGGAGTGTGACAGCCTACCTGAATGAAAAACTGTTTTTT	CAWSVTAYLNEKLFF
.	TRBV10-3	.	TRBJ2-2	TGTGCCATCACAGGGAGAAGCGACACCGGGGAGCTGTTTTTT	CAITGRSDTGELFF